Detailed here is one TCR beta chain. Its antigen remains unidentified. In replicate PCRs of sorted subsets, approximately 190 ng DNA, approximately 32,000 T cell genomes, was used. Authors' methods: In the immunoSEQ data, sequences were junction-only and lacked quality scores, so filtering differed. Some clones are missing from TCRdb's copy, which holds only in-frame ones; the method was immunoSEQ multiplex PCR. D and trimming were read from the DNA, whereas the V and J calls and clone size are those reported in that table. The sample includes approximately 2,000,000 clones, under 95% seen only once; the top ten take 0.37%. The sample is drawn from a study of shared clonotypes between healthy human individuals. Study-wide findings and caveats: A small donor pool kept down the genetic and exposure-history diversity that was represented.

Trimming cost V 0 bases and J 7 bases, with 11 bases left between them. CDR1 and CDR2 (germline): SGHNT, YYREEE (reference sequence). CDR3 length: 14 residues. Material: naive CD4+ T cells from PBMCs. Subset described: CD45RA+ positively selected. The TCR comes from a man aged 18 to 29 in good health. Some clones in this sample may be carry-over from other donors' samples. The V gene is TRBV5-4, the J gene TRBJ1-5, with unresolved D. CDR3 residues: CASSLDGSEQPQHF. DNA for the CDR3: TGTGCCAGCAGCTTGGACGGGAGCGAGCAGCCCCAGCATTTT.